This is a list of T cell receptor beta chains from one sample in a study of blood T cell repertoires in COVID-19. TCRdb's copy holds only in-frame clones and misses some; the assay was immunoSEQ multiplex PCR. The sample consists of 130,000 or so clones, about four fifths of them appearing once. Source material: peripheral blood. These receptors all stem from a woman of 80 years or more with acute or convalescent COVID-19. CDR3s include the opening cysteine and the closing phenylalanine or tryptophan. A D gene is named only where the DNA matches it firmly. Size is stated for part of the rows, as once, few or many counts, or as a class when the clone is expanded.

V	length	J	size	D	CDR3
TRBV5-1	16	TRBJ2-3	.	TRBD2	CASSLGTSGGLDTQYF
TRBV7-2	16	TRBJ2-7	.	TRBD2	CASSSRQRGGAYEQYF
TRBV7-9	19	TRBJ2-3	.	.	CASSPNAGGRGGHTDTQYF
TRBV6-1	16	TRBJ2-7	.	TRBD1	CASSEAGGQGVYEQYF
TRBV6-5	14	TRBJ1-2	.	TRBD1	CASRQGGQGDGYTF
TRBV18	15	TRBJ1-3	.	TRBD1	CASSQDRGAGNTIYF
TRBV18	15	TRBJ1-5	few	TRBD1	CASSDRAYSNQPQHF
TRBV7-2	14	TRBJ2-3	.	.	CASSPSPGPDTQYF
TRBV4-1	15	TRBJ1-4	.	TRBD1	CASSLSGTGPEKLFF
TRBV3-1/TRBV3-2	14	TRBJ2-5	.	.	CASSQDLRGETQYF
TRBV3-1/TRBV3-2	16	TRBJ2-5	few	TRBD2	CASSQDRLAVGGTQYF
TRBV6-2/TRBV6-3	18	TRBJ2-3	.	.	CASSYGGGGARFADTQYF
TRBV2	13	TRBJ1-4	once	.	CASSVYGSEKLFF
TRBV7-2	15	TRBJ2-7	once	.	CASSLTVRSIYEQYF
TRBV19	14	TRBJ2-1	.	TRBD2	CASSSGLAGGEQFF
TRBV5-1	15	TRBJ2-7	.	TRBD1	CASSLSPGQSYEQYF
TRBV5-1	14	TRBJ2-1	.	.	CASWPGYTGNEQFF
TRBV7-2	13	TRBJ2-5	few	TRBD2	CASSGTREETQYF
TRBV2	17	TRBJ2-2	.	TRBD1	CASMTSPRTGSAGELFF
TRBV18	13	TRBJ2-7	.	.	CASSPLSGLEQYF
TRBV19	16	TRBJ1-3	.	TRBD1	CASSIQGQGSGNTIYF
TRBV5-1	17	TRBJ1-6	.	TRBD1	CASSLEGQGIVDSPLHF
TRBV10-3	16	TRBJ2-5	.	.	CAISESPTHPGETQYF
TRBV6-6	15	TRBJ1-4	.	.	CASSYSSATNEKLFF
TRBV6-2/TRBV6-3	17	TRBJ2-1	.	TRBD2	CASSYSDGTSRRGEQFF
TRBV5-1	17	TRBJ2-3	.	TRBD2	CASSFSGGWSPADTQYF
TRBV4-3	15	TRBJ2-3	once	TRBD1	CASSQFGTGSDTQYF
TRBV19	14	TRBJ1-3	once	.	CASSIASSGNTIYF
TRBV3-1/TRBV3-2	12	TRBJ2-3	.	.	CASSQLKYTQYF
TRBV5-1	17	TRBJ2-1	.	.	CASSQYSGTLRNNEQFF
TRBV6-5	16	TRBJ2-3	.	TRBD2	CASSYSGTRSTDTQYF
TRBV7-2	15	TRBJ2-7	.	TRBD2	CASRTGTSGAYEQYF
TRBV4-3	15	TRBJ2-6	.	.	CASSQASGGANVLTF
TRBV9	16	TRBJ1-4	.	TRBD1	CASSAGTGRVNEKLFF
TRBV30	16	TRBJ2-5	.	TRBD2	CAWSVGAGGRQETQYF
TRBV30	14	TRBJ1-5	.	TRBD1	CAWSRQGGDQPQHF
TRBV18	15	TRBJ2-7	.	.	CASSPPGTLDHEQYF
TRBV5-1	20	TRBJ1-2	few	.	CASSLGARFYLPGVNYGYTF
TRBV2	13	TRBJ2-7	.	.	CASSEGSTSEQYF
TRBV18	18	TRBJ2-1	.	.	CASSPFSTGVAPYNEQFF
TRBV19	15	TRBJ1-2	.	.	CASSIDSRVYDGYTF
TRBV4-3	15	TRBJ1-2	.	.	CASSQGSWSNVGYTF
TRBV6-5	14	TRBJ1-5	.	.	CASSQGERDQPQHF
TRBV6-5	15	TRBJ2-5	.	TRBD2	CASSYLAGGPGAQYF
TRBV7-9	18	TRBJ2-1	.	TRBD1	CASSSSPQGFLSYNEQFF
TRBV29-1	14	TRBJ1-2	.	.	CSVGPVLSMFGYTF